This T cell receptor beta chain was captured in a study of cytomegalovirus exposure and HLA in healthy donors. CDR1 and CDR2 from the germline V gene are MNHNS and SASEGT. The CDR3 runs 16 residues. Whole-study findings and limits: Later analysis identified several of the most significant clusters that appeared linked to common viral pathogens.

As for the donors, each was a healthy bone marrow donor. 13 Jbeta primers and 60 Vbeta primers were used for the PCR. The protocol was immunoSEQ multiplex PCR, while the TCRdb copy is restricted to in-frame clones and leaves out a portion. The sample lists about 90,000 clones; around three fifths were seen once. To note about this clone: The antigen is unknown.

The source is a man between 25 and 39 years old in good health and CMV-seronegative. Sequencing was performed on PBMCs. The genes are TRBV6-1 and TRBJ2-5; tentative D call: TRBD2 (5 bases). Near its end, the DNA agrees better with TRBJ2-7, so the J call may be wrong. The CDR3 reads CASSEVGESIAYEQYF. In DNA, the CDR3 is TGTGCCAGCAGTGAAGTCGGGGAGAGTATCGCCTACGAGCAGTACTTC.